Listed below are T cell receptor beta chains from one sample, sequenced in a study of cytomegalovirus exposure and HLA in healthy donors. Assay used: immunoSEQ multiplex PCR; TCRdb lists only in-frame clones, some missing. Of some 130,000 clones listed, 75% to 85% are singletons. The sample was PBMCs. Receptor source: a man aged 25-45 years in good health and CMV-seronegative. CDR3s include the opening cysteine and the closing phenylalanine or tryptophan. The D gene is left open where the match is weak. A clone size is listed for some rows: how often the clone was seen (once, few, many), or a class if it is expanded.

v_call	clone_size	j_call	d_call	cdr3_length	cdr3_aa	cdr3_nt
TRBV28	.	TRBJ2-5	.	15	CASSLRPQGRETQYF	TGTGCCAGCAGTCTACGCCCACAGGGTAGGGAGACCCAGTACTTC
TRBV9	.	TRBJ2-7	TRBD2	13	CASSETSVHEQYF	TGTGCCAGCAGCGAAACTAGCGTCCACGAGCAGTACTTC
TRBV19	.	TRBJ1-5	.	17	CASSKGIAGTSNQPQHF	TGTGCCAGTAGTAAGGGGATTGCGGGGACCTCAAATCAGCCCCAGCATTTT
TRBV19	.	TRBJ1-2	TRBD1	15	CASSTQGAPNYGYTF	TGTGCCAGTAGTACGCAGGGGGCCCCTAACTATGGCTACACCTTC
TRBV27	.	TRBJ1-1	.	12	CASSTGLAEAFF	TGTGCCAGCAGTACAGGGTTGGCTGAAGCTTTCTTT
TRBV27	.	TRBJ2-2	.	16	CASQLNWGLHTGELFF	TGTGCCAGCCAGTTAAACTGGGGCCTCCACACCGGGGAGCTGTTTTTT
TRBV19	.	TRBJ1-1	TRBD1	14	CASSQGQGGTEAFF	TGTGCCAGTAGTCAGGGACAGGGCGGAACTGAAGCTTTCTTT
TRBV28	few	TRBJ1-3	TRBD1	17	CASSLSLGQGTGNTIYF	TGTGCCAGCAGTTTATCCCTCGGACAGGGTACCGGAAACACCATATATTTT
TRBV5-4	once	TRBJ2-6	.	16	CASSWGRSVGANVLTF	TGTGCCAGCAGCTGGGGGAGGAGTGTTGGGGCCAACGTCCTGACTTTC
TRBV28	.	TRBJ2-7	TRBD1	15	CASSLWRTGTYEQYF	TGTGCCAGCAGTTTATGGCGGACAGGGACCTACGAGCAGTACTTC
TRBV25-1	.	TRBJ1-1	.	13	CASSELRSTEAFF	TGTGCCAGCAGTGAATTGAGGTCCACTGAAGCTTTCTTT
TRBV7-2	.	TRBJ2-6	.	17	CASSPAGSLSGANVLTF	TGTGCCAGCAGCCCCGCAGGGTCCCTCTCTGGGGCCAACGTCCTGACTTTC
TRBV19	few	TRBJ1-5	.	15	CASSNQHHSNQPQNF	TGTGCCAGTAGTAACCAGCACCATAGCAATCAGCCCCAGAATTTT
TRBV28	.	TRBJ2-3	.	16	CASSEQKTGITDTQYF	TGTGCCAGCAGTGAACAAAAAACAGGGATCACAGATACGCAGTATTTT
TRBV15	few	TRBJ2-5	.	14	CATSRSRLEETQYF	TGTGCCACCAGCAGATCCCGGTTGGAGGAGACCCAGTACTTC
TRBV27	.	TRBJ1-5	TRBD1	15	CASRRQGTQNQPQNF	TGTGCCAGCAGGCGACAGGGGACACAGAATCAGCCCCAGAATTTT
TRBV5-1	.	TRBJ2-7	TRBD2	16	CASSLALAGEPYEQYF	TGCGCCAGCAGCTTGGCCCTAGCGGGAGAACCCTACGAGCAGTACTTC
TRBV5-6	few	TRBJ2-7	TRBD2	15	CASSLRLAGSYEQYF	TGTGCCAGCAGCCTCAGACTAGCGGGGTCTTACGAGCAGTACTTC
TRBV19	.	TRBJ2-7	TRBD1	14	CASSLGTGSYEQYF	TGTGCCAGTAGTCTCGGGACAGGGTCCTACGAGCAGTACTTC
TRBV5-1	.	TRBJ2-2	TRBD2	21	CASSRPTGSGTSGSNTGELFF	TGCGCCAGCAGTAGGCCAACAGGGTCTGGGACTAGCGGATCGAACACCGGGGAGCTGTTTTTT
TRBV6-1	few	TRBJ2-7	TRBD2	14	CASSVAGGSYEQYF	TGTGCCAGCAGCGTAGCGGGAGGATCCTACGAGCAGTACTTC
TRBV5-1	.	TRBJ2-3	TRBD2	14	CASGGGRATDTQYF	TGCGCCAGCGGTGGCGGGAGGGCGACAGATACGCAGTATTTT
TRBV7-2	.	TRBJ2-1	.	16	CASSLGTSTSYNEQFF	TGTGCCAGCAGCTTAGGAACTAGCACGAGCTACAATGAGCAGTTCTTC
TRBV6-4	few	TRBJ2-6	.	14	CASSERAGANVLTF	TGTGCCAGCAGTGAGAGAGCTGGGGCCAACGTCCTGACTTTC
TRBV19	.	TRBJ2-3	.	13	CATQTERSDTQYF	TGTGCCACTCAAACAGAACGATCAGATACGCAGTATTTT
TRBV28	.	TRBJ1-5	.	14	CASRGGGSNQPQHF	TGTGCCAGCAGGGGGGGAGGTAGCAATCAGCCCCAGCATTTT
TRBV11-3	few	TRBJ2-7	TRBD1	15	CASSPAGTGDNEQYF	TGTGCCAGCAGCCCAGCCGGGACAGGGGACAACGAGCAGTACTTC
TRBV5-1	few	TRBJ2-1	.	12	CASSEAHNEQFF	TGCGCCAGCAGCGAAGCCCACAATGAGCAGTTCTTC
TRBV6-1	.	TRBJ1-2	.	14	CASSDYGRGGGYPF	TGTGCCAGCAGTGATTATGGAAGGGGTGGCGGCTACCCCTTC
TRBV28	few	TRBJ1-5	TRBD1	15	CASSLGTGVNQPQNF	TGTGCCAGCAGTCTAGGGACAGGGGTGAATCAGCCCCAGAATTTT
TRBV9	.	TRBJ2-3	.	13	CASSGGDGDTQYF	TGTGCCAGCAGCGGGGGGGATGGAGATACGCAGTATTTT
TRBV7-9	few	TRBJ2-7	TRBD1	16	CASSLAVAGGVDEQYF	TGTGCCAGCAGCTTAGCGGTGGCAGGGGGAGTCGACGAGCAGTACTTC
TRBV15	.	TRBJ2-1	TRBD2	17	CATSRAPSGSGYNEQFF	TGTGCCACCAGCAGAGCCCCCAGCGGGAGCGGATACAATGAGCAGTTCTTC
TRBV27	few	TRBJ2-7	TRBD1	14	CASRWDRGGYEQYF	TGTGCCAGCAGATGGGACAGAGGGGGCTACGAGCAGTACTTC
TRBV19	.	TRBJ1-2	TRBD1	13	CASRLDRGDGYPF	TGTGCCAGTCGATTGGACAGGGGGGACGGCTACCCCTTC
TRBV2	few	TRBJ1-5	TRBD1	15	CASSSWDSSTQPQHF	TGTGCCAGCAGTTCATGGGACAGTTCGACTCAGCCCCAGCATTTT
TRBV7-2	.	TRBJ2-7	.	14	CASSLYPSSYEQYF	TGTGCCAGCAGCTTATACCCTAGCTCCTACGAGCAGTACTTC
TRBV19	.	TRBJ1-5	TRBD1	13	CASEDRGGQPQHF	TGTGCCAGCGAAGACAGGGGGGGGCAGCCCCAGCATTTT
TRBV2	.	TRBJ2-1	TRBD2	18	CASSELLPTSGNYNEQFF	TGTGCCAGCAGTGAATTACTCCCGACTAGCGGAAACTACAATGAGCAGTTCTTC
TRBV11-2	.	TRBJ1-5	.	13	CASSPRGNQPQNF	TGTGCCAGCAGTCCAAGGGGCAATCAGCCCCAGAATTTT
TRBV29-1	.	TRBJ2-7	TRBD2	15	CSAKTWTREKNEQYF	TGCAGCGCTAAGACTTGGACTAGGGAAAAGAACGAGCAGTACTTC